A selection of T cell receptor beta chains follows, all from one sample in a study of T cell responses to AZD1222 COVID-19 vaccine. The assay was immunoSEQ multiplex PCR, and TCRdb's table has in-frame clones only and misses some. Here the sample spans approximately 190,000 clones, approximately 94% being singletons. Sequences were derived from peripheral blood, sampled on day 0 of AZD1222 vaccination. Receptors originate from an adult in good health. CDR3s include the opening cysteine and the closing phenylalanine or tryptophan. The order of the fields is CDR3 DNA, CDR3 protein, clone size, D gene, J gene, V gene. D genes are given only for firm matches. Size is stated for part of the rows, as once, few or many counts, or as a class when the clone is expanded.

CDR3 DNA: TGTGCCAGCAGTACCTACACCGGGGAGCTGTTTTTT
CDR3 protein: CASSTYTGELFF
clone size: .
D gene: .
J gene: TRBJ2-2
V gene: TRBV27

CDR3 DNA: TGTGCCAGCAGCCTGGGACAGGGGGCCAATGAGCAGTTCTTC
CDR3 protein: CASSLGQGANEQFF
clone size: .
D gene: TRBD1
J gene: TRBJ2-1
V gene: TRBV7-9

CDR3 DNA: TGTGCCAGCAGTTTAACTAGAGAAGACTCCTACAATGAGCAGTTCTTC
CDR3 protein: CASSLTREDSYNEQFF
clone size: .
D gene: .
J gene: TRBJ2-1
V gene: TRBV27

CDR3 DNA: TGTGCCAGCAGTGGAACGAGGGGCAATGAGCAGTTCTTC
CDR3 protein: CASSGTRGNEQFF
clone size: .
D gene: .
J gene: TRBJ2-1
V gene: TRBV2

CDR3 DNA: TGTGCCAGTAGTTGGCAGATTTTCTACGAGCAGTACTTC
CDR3 protein: CASSWQIFYEQYF
clone size: once
D gene: .
J gene: TRBJ2-7
V gene: TRBV19

CDR3 DNA: TGTGCCAGCAGCTTGTTGGGGGGAAGCTCCTACGAGCAGTACTTC
CDR3 protein: CASSLLGGSSYEQYF
clone size: few
D gene: .
J gene: TRBJ2-7
V gene: TRBV14

CDR3 DNA: TGTGCCTGGAGACTGACAGGGGTGGGGAACACTGAAGCTTTCTTT
CDR3 protein: CAWRLTGVGNTEAFF
clone size: .
D gene: TRBD1
J gene: TRBJ1-1
V gene: TRBV30

CDR3 DNA: TGTGCCAGTAGTATAGGGGGAAATCAGCCCCAGCATTTT
CDR3 protein: CASSIGGNQPQHF
clone size: .
D gene: .
J gene: TRBJ1-5
V gene: TRBV19

CDR3 DNA: TGTGCCACCAGCAGAGATCCCGGGGGCGGTTCACCCCTCCACTTT
CDR3 protein: CATSRDPGGGSPLHF
clone size: .
D gene: .
J gene: TRBJ1-6
V gene: TRBV15

CDR3 DNA: TGTGCCAGCAGTTACCAGGGGACAGCTGAAGCTTTCTTT
CDR3 protein: CASSYQGTAEAFF
clone size: .
D gene: TRBD1
J gene: TRBJ1-1
V gene: TRBV6-5

CDR3 DNA: TGTGCCAGTAGCGTGGCGGGGCCGAGCGGGGAGCTGTTTTTT
CDR3 protein: CASSVAGPSGELFF
clone size: .
D gene: .
J gene: TRBJ2-2
V gene: TRBV19

CDR3 DNA: TGTGCCAGCAGTACCTCACGGGACAGGTATAATTCACCCCTCCACTTT
CDR3 protein: CASSTSRDRYNSPLHF
clone size: .
D gene: TRBD1
J gene: TRBJ1-6
V gene: TRBV28

CDR3 DNA: TGTGCCAGCAGCGTAGAAGGCTACTATGGCTACACCTTC
CDR3 protein: CASSVEGYYGYTF
clone size: .
D gene: .
J gene: TRBJ1-2
V gene: TRBV9

CDR3 DNA: TGTGCCAGCAGTCTCAGGACAGTTAACTATGGCTACACCTTC
CDR3 protein: CASSLRTVNYGYTF
clone size: .
D gene: .
J gene: TRBJ1-2
V gene: TRBV6-2/TRBV6-3

CDR3 DNA: TGTGCCAGCAGTTTTTGGCGGGAAGCAATGGGTGGGGAGCTGTTTTTT
CDR3 protein: CASSFWREAMGGELFF
clone size: .
D gene: .
J gene: TRBJ2-2
V gene: TRBV28

CDR3 DNA: TGTGCCACCAGTTCGGTCATTCCAACCGGGGAGCTGTTTTTT
CDR3 protein: CATSSVIPTGELFF
clone size: .
D gene: .
J gene: TRBJ2-2
V gene: TRBV24-1

CDR3 DNA: TGTGCCAACTGGGGCGGGAGAAAGAATGAGCAGTTCTTC
CDR3 protein: CANWGGRKNEQFF
clone size: .
D gene: TRBD2
J gene: TRBJ2-1
V gene: TRBV2

CDR3 DNA: TGTGCCAGCAGCCTTCTAGCGGAAGGAAACTACGAGCAGTACTTC
CDR3 protein: CASSLLAEGNYEQYF
clone size: few
D gene: TRBD2
J gene: TRBJ2-7
V gene: TRBV28

CDR3 DNA: TGTGCCACCAGCAAGGGCGAGTCCAACTATGGCTACACCTTC
CDR3 protein: CATSKGESNYGYTF
clone size: .
D gene: .
J gene: TRBJ1-2
V gene: TRBV15

CDR3 DNA: TGTGCCAGCAGCCAAGAACAGGGTAGAAACTACGAGCAGTACTTC
CDR3 protein: CASSQEQGRNYEQYF
clone size: .
D gene: .
J gene: TRBJ2-7
V gene: TRBV4-2

CDR3 DNA: TGTGCCAGCAGTCTACAGGGGGCCGGTAATGAAAAACTGTTTTTT
CDR3 protein: CASSLQGAGNEKLFF
clone size: .
D gene: TRBD1
J gene: TRBJ1-4
V gene: TRBV28

CDR3 DNA: TGTGCCAGCAGCCCCGACGAAATTACCGATCAGCCCCAGCATTTT
CDR3 protein: CASSPDEITDQPQHF
clone size: .
D gene: .
J gene: TRBJ1-5
V gene: TRBV7-9

CDR3 DNA: TGTGCCAGCAGGGGGCGGGAAGGAGGTGATGAGCAGTTCTTC
CDR3 protein: CASRGREGGDEQFF
clone size: .
D gene: .
J gene: TRBJ2-1
V gene: TRBV28

CDR3 DNA: TGTGCCAGCAGTTCCCTCGGGCCTGGGGGCTACACCTTC
CDR3 protein: CASSSLGPGGYTF
clone size: .
D gene: .
J gene: TRBJ1-2
V gene: TRBV28

CDR3 DNA: TGTGCCACCAGCAGAGCAGGGGTTTCTGGAAACACCATATATTTT
CDR3 protein: CATSRAGVSGNTIYF
clone size: .
D gene: .
J gene: TRBJ1-3
V gene: TRBV15

CDR3 DNA: TGTGCCAGCAGTTCTCCCGGGGGGAGCTCCTATAATTCACCCCTCCACTTT
CDR3 protein: CASSSPGGSSYNSPLHF
clone size: .
D gene: .
J gene: TRBJ1-6
V gene: TRBV27

CDR3 DNA: TGTGCCAGCAGTGTTGGGGCCGGTTTTAAGTCCTACGAGCAGTACTTC
CDR3 protein: CASSVGAGFKSYEQYF
clone size: .
D gene: .
J gene: TRBJ2-7
V gene: TRBV6-1

CDR3 DNA: TGTGCCAGCAGTTTAGACGGACCTACAAGGTTT
CDR3 protein: CASSLDGPTRF
clone size: .
D gene: .
J gene: TRBJ1-1
V gene: TRBV12-3/TRBV12-4

CDR3 DNA: TGTGCCAGCAGCCCATTAGGCACCTCTGGAAACACCATATATTTT
CDR3 protein: CASSPLGTSGNTIYF
clone size: .
D gene: .
J gene: TRBJ1-3
V gene: TRBV5-8

CDR3 DNA: TGTGCCAGTAGTAGCGCCGGACAGCCCCTTAACTATGGCTACACCTTC
CDR3 protein: CASSSAGQPLNYGYTF
clone size: .
D gene: .
J gene: TRBJ1-2
V gene: TRBV19

CDR3 DNA: TGTGCCAGCAGGCAACCGGGCCTTAACACTGAAGCTTTCTTT
CDR3 protein: CASRQPGLNTEAFF
clone size: .
D gene: .
J gene: TRBJ1-1
V gene: TRBV28

CDR3 DNA: TGTGCCAGCAGCTTGAGAACAGGGGCCTTATACGAGCAGTACTTC
CDR3 protein: CASSLRTGALYEQYF
clone size: .
D gene: TRBD1
J gene: TRBJ2-7
V gene: TRBV5-5

CDR3 DNA: TGTGCCAGTCGACCTAGGGACACCGGGGAGCTGTTTTTT
CDR3 protein: CASRPRDTGELFF
clone size: .
D gene: .
J gene: TRBJ2-2
V gene: TRBV19

CDR3 DNA: TGTGCCAGTACCCGGGACGGGCCGCCCTTTGGCACAGATACGCAGTATTTT
CDR3 protein: CASTRDGPPFGTDTQYF
clone size: .
D gene: .
J gene: TRBJ2-3
V gene: TRBV19

CDR3 DNA: TGTGCCAGCAGCTCCTTTAGCGGGAGGGTGGAGTGGGAGCAGTACTTC
CDR3 protein: CASSSFSGRVEWEQYF
clone size: .
D gene: TRBD2
J gene: TRBJ2-7
V gene: TRBV5-4

CDR3 DNA: TGTGCCAGCAGCACCTTGGGACAGGGGACGGAAAAACTGTTTTTT
CDR3 protein: CASSTLGQGTEKLFF
clone size: .
D gene: TRBD1
J gene: TRBJ1-4
V gene: TRBV9

CDR3 DNA: TGTGCCAGCAGTTTGGGCCCAGGAGGGTTGTCCGAGCAGTACTTC
CDR3 protein: CASSLGPGGLSEQYF
clone size: .
D gene: .
J gene: TRBJ2-7
V gene: TRBV27

CDR3 DNA: TGCGCCCTCAGCCTATGGAAGCATCGGGAGCTGTTTTTT
CDR3 protein: CALSLWKHRELFF
clone size: .
D gene: .
J gene: TRBJ2-2
V gene: TRBV23-1

CDR3 DNA: TGCGCCAGCAGTGTGAGTCAGGGACAGGGGGCCAAAGCTTTCTTT
CDR3 protein: CASSVSQGQGAKAFF
clone size: .
D gene: TRBD1
J gene: TRBJ1-1
V gene: TRBV10-2

CDR3 DNA: TGTGCCAGCAGCCTGAATAGGGTTGAGCAGTTCTTC
CDR3 protein: CASSLNRVEQFF
clone size: .
D gene: .
J gene: TRBJ2-1
V gene: TRBV14

CDR3 DNA: TGTGCCAGCAGTAACGGCGGGACCTCCTACGAGCAGTACTTC
CDR3 protein: CASSNGGTSYEQYF
clone size: .
D gene: .
J gene: TRBJ2-7
V gene: TRBV6-5

CDR3 DNA: TGTGCCACCAGTGAATATGGACAGCCCCAGCATTTT
CDR3 protein: CATSEYGQPQHF
clone size: .
D gene: .
J gene: TRBJ1-5
V gene: TRBV24-1

CDR3 DNA: TGTGCCAGCAGGCTACAGGGGTGGAATCAGCCCCAGCATTTT
CDR3 protein: CASRLQGWNQPQHF
clone size: .
D gene: TRBD1
J gene: TRBJ1-5
V gene: TRBV28

CDR3 DNA: TGTGCCTGGAGTGTACGAGGGATAGCCTACGAGCAGTACTTC
CDR3 protein: CAWSVRGIAYEQYF
clone size: .
D gene: .
J gene: TRBJ2-7
V gene: TRBV30

CDR3 DNA: TGCAGCGTTGGGGACCTAGGAGGGACTGAAAAACTGTTTTTT
CDR3 protein: CSVGDLGGTEKLFF
clone size: .
D gene: .
J gene: TRBJ1-4
V gene: TRBV29-1

CDR3 DNA: TGTGCCAGCAGTCGCGGACAGGGGATAGAAGGCTACACCTTC
CDR3 protein: CASSRGQGIEGYTF
clone size: once
D gene: TRBD1
J gene: TRBJ1-2
V gene: TRBV6-6

CDR3 DNA: TGTGCCAGCAGCCCATATGGGACAGATAATTCACCCCTCCACTTT
CDR3 protein: CASSPYGTDNSPLHF
clone size: .
D gene: TRBD1
J gene: TRBJ1-6
V gene: TRBV6-5

CDR3 DNA: TGTGCCAGCAGCCAAGGATCAGGGGGCCAAGAGACCCAGTACTTC
CDR3 protein: CASSQGSGGQETQYF
clone size: .
D gene: TRBD1
J gene: TRBJ2-5
V gene: TRBV3-1/TRBV3-2

CDR3 DNA: TGTGCCAGCAGCTTAGCGCTAGGGCCGGGGGAGACCCAGTACTTC
CDR3 protein: CASSLALGPGETQYF
clone size: .
D gene: .
J gene: TRBJ2-5
V gene: TRBV7-2

CDR3 DNA: TGTGCCAGCAGTTACTCGACAGGGGGCACCGGGGAGCTGTTTTTT
CDR3 protein: CASSYSTGGTGELFF
clone size: .
D gene: TRBD1
J gene: TRBJ2-2
V gene: TRBV6-5

CDR3 DNA: TGTGCCAGCAGTTGGGGAAAAGACAGGGGGAGAGGCTACACCTTC
CDR3 protein: CASSWGKDRGRGYTF
clone size: .
D gene: TRBD1
J gene: TRBJ1-2
V gene: TRBV6-5

CDR3 DNA: TGTGCCAGCAGCGGGAACGCCTTGGAGCAGTACTTC
CDR3 protein: CASSGNALEQYF
clone size: once
D gene: .
J gene: TRBJ2-7
V gene: TRBV11-2